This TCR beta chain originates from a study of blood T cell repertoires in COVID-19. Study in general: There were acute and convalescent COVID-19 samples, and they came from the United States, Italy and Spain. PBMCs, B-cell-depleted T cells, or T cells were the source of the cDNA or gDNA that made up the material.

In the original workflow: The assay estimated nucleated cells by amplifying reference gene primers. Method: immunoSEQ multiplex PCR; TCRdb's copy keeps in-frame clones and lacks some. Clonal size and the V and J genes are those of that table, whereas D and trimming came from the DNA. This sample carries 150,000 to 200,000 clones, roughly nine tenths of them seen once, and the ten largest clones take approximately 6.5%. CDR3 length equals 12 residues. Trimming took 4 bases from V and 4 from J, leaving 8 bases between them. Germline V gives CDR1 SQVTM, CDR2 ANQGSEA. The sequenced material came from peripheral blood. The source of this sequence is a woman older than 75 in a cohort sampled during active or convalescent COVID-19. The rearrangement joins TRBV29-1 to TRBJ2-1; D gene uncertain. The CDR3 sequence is CSVALLYNEQFF. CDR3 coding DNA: TGCAGCGTTGCACTCCTGTACAATGAGCAGTTCTTC.